The following is a TCR beta chain sequence with its context. Germline V gene data show CDR1 as MRHNA and CDR2 as SNTAGT. The CDR3 consists of 15 residues. Trimming took off 3 bases at V and 4 bases at J, with 13 bases between the two ends. The data are from a study of blood T cell repertoires in COVID-19. Assay: immunoSEQ multiplex PCR; the TCRdb copy retains only in-frame clones and omits some. The sample has approximately 60,000 clones, roughly 78% seen once. Material for sequencing was peripheral blood. The rearrangement links TRBV6-4 to TRBJ2-1; tentatively, D is TRBD2 (7 bases). The TCR sequence derives from a woman older than 75 with acute or convalescent COVID-19. The CDR3 DNA reads TGTGCCAGCAGTGAGGAGGGAGGGGGGTACAATGAGCAGTTCTTC. This codes for CASSEEGGGYNEQFF.